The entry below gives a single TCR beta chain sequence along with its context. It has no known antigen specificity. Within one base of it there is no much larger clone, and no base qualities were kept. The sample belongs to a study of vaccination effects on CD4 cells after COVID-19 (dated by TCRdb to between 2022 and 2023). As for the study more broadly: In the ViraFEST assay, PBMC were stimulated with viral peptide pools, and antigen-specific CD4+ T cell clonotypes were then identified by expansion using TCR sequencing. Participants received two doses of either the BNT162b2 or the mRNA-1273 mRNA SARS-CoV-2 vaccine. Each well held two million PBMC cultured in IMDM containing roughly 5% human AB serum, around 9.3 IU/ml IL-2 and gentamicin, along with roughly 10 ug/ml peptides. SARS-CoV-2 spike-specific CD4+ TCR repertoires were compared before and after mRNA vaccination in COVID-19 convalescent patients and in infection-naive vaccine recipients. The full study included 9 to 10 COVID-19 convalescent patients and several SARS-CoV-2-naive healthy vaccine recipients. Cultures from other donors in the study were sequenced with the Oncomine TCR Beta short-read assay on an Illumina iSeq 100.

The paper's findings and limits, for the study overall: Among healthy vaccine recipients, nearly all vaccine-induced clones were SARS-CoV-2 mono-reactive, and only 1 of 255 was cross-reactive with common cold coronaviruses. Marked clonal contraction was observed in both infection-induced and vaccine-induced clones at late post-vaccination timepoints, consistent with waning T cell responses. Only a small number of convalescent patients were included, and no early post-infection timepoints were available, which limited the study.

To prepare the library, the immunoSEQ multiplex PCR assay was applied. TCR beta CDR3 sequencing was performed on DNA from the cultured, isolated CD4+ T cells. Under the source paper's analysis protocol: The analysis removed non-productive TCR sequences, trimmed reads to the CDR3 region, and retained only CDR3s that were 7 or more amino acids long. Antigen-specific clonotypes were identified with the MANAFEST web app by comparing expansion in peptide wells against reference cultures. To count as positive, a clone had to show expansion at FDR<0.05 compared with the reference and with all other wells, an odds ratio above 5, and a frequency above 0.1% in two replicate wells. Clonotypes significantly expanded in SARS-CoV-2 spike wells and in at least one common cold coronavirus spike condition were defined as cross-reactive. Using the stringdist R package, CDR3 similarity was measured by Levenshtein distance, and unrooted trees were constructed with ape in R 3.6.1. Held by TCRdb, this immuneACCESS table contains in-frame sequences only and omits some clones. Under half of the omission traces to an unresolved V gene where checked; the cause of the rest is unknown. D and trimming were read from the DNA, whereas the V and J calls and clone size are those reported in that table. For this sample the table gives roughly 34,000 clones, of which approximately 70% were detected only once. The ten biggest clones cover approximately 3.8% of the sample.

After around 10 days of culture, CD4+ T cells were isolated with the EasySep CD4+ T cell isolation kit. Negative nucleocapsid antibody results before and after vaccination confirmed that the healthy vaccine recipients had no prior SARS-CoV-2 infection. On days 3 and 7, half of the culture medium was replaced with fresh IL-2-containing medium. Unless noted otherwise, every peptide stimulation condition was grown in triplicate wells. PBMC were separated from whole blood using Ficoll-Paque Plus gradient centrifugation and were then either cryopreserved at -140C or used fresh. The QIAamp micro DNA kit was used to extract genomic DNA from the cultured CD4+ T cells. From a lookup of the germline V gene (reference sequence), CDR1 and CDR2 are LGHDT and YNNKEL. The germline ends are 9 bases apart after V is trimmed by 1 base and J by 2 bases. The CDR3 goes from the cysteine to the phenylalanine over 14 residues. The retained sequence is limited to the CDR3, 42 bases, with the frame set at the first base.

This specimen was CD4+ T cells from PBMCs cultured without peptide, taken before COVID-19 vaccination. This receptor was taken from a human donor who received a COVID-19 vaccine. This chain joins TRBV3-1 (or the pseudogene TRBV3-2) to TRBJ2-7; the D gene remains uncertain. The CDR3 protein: CASSQVPDTYEQYF. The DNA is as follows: TGTGCCAGCAGCCAAGTGCCAGATACCTACGAGCAGTACTTC.